The 23 T cell receptor beta chains below were found in one sample sequenced in a study of blood T cell repertoires in COVID-19. TCRdb's table, derived via immunoSEQ multiplex PCR, lists solely in-frame clones and lacks some. The table shows 200,000 to 300,000 clones, with 83% occurring only once. The source material was peripheral blood. The receptors come from a human donor in a cohort sampled during active COVID-19.

This clone has just a few counts. The chain employs TRBV5-1 and TRBJ2-7, with 9 nucleotides matching TRBD1. The length of the CDR3 is 16 residues. J gave up 5 bases and V 5 bases, and 14 bases lay outside the gene matches. Germline values: CDR1 SGHRS, CDR2 YFSETQ. CDR3 loop: CASRSEVGTGSNEQYF. CDR3 nucleotides: TGCGCCAGCAGGTCTGAAGTGGGGACAGGGTCGAACGAGCAGTACTTC.

V is TRBV7-8 and J is TRBJ1-4; D is perhaps TRBD1 (6 bases). Trimming left V 1 base short and J 7 bases short, with 10 bases between. The germline gives CDR1 SGHVS, CDR2 FQNEAQ. The CDR3 spans 14 residues. The CDR3 loop reads CASSLGGLGEKLFF. Here the CDR3 DNA reads TGTGCCAGCAGCTTAGGGGGGCTAGGTGAAAAACTGTTTTTT. Full variable domain (remainder filled in from reference TRBV7-8 and TRBJ1-4): GAGVSQSPRYKVAKRGQDVALRCDPISGHVSLFWYQQALGQGPEFLTYFQNEAQLDKSGLPSDRFFAERPEGSVSTLKIQRTQQEDSAVYLCASSLGGLGEKLFFGSGTQLSVL.

The chain is built from TRBV19 and TRBJ1-1; TRBD1 matches 9 bases. The CDR3 contains 14 residues. Germline V CDR1 and CDR2: LNHDA, SQIVND (reference sequence). J gave up 5 bases and V 5 bases, and 6 bases lay outside the gene matches. This chain's CDR3 is CASSARDRVTEAFF. In DNA form, the CDR3 reads TGTGCCAGTAGTGCCCGGGACAGGGTTACTGAAGCTTTCTTT.

The DNA of the CDR3 is TGCAGTGCTAGTGGGGGGGGATCTAATGAAAAACTGTTTTTT. This sequence encodes CSASGGGSNEKLFF. The chain combines TRBV20-1 with TRBJ1-4, with TRBD1 as a possible D gene (5 bases). The CDR3 sequence is 14 residues long. V was trimmed by 3 bases and J by 3 bases, leaving 11 bases between them. Germline loops: CDR1 DFQATT, CDR2 SNEGSKA (reference sequence).

The rearrangement uses TRBV10-3 and TRBJ1-1; D is uncertain. V was cut by 4 bases and J by 2 bases, with 8 bases left in between. CDR3 length equals 13 residues. CDR1 ENHRY and CDR2 SYGVKD come from the germline V gene. The CDR3 region is CAISVVRNTEAFF. The CDR3 DNA reads TGTGCCATCAGTGTAGTTCGTAACACTGAAGCTTTCTTT.

The chain is built from TRBV4-1 and TRBJ1-2; the match to TRBD1 covers 7 bases. There are 16 residues in the CDR3. Trimming removed 3 bases from V and 8 bases from J; junction bases left unmatched: 15. In germline, CDR1 is MGHRA, CDR2 YSYEKL. The CDR3 reads CASSHADRVFRTGYTF. CDR3 coding DNA: TGCGCCAGCAGCCACGCTGACAGGGTCTTTCGTACAGGCTACACCTTC.

This clone was seen only a few times. V usage is TRBV7-9 and J usage is TRBJ2-3; D not resolved. CDR1 and CDR2 (germline): SEHNR, FQNEAQ (reference sequence). Trimming took 7 bases from V and 4 from J, leaving 12 bases between them. The CDR3 loop spans 13 amino acids. DNA for the CDR3: TGTGCCAGCATCCCAGACCAGGCAGATACGCAGTATTTT. Protein: CASIPDQADTQYF.

J is TRBJ2-7 and V is TRBV7-6; D gene ambiguous. Germline V gene lookup returns CDR1 SGHVS and CDR2 FNYEAQ. CDR3 length: 10 amino acids. V gave up 10 bases and J gave up 7 bases, with 11 bases separating them. CDR3 in amino acids: CAIVATEQYF. In DNA form, the CDR3 reads TGTGCCATCGTTGCGACAGAGCAGTACTTC.

V gene TRBV19 combines with J gene TRBJ1-1; D is uncertain. Trimming pared 5 bases from V and 4 bases from J, leaving 14 bases between. Germline CDR1 reads LNHDA; CDR2 reads SQIVND (reference sequence). The CDR3 consists of 14 residues. CDR3 sequence reads: CASSPYHWATEAFF. Written as DNA, the CDR3 is TGTGCCAGTAGTCCCTATCACTGGGCCACTGAAGCTTTCTTT.

This sequence joins TRBV7-2 and TRBJ2-2; 8 bases are a match to TRBD1. CDR3 size: 15 residues. V dropped 6 bases and J dropped 1; count of bases not matched to a gene: 4. The V gene's germline CDR1 is SGHTA and CDR2 FQGNSA. The CDR3 DNA reads as TGTGCCAGCAGAGGGACAGGACAGAACACCGGGGAGCTGTTTTTT. This sequence encodes CASRGTGQNTGELFF.

The chain couples TRBV9 to TRBJ2-2; D gene ambiguous. The V gene lost 0 bases and the J gene lost 0 bases, with 3 bases spanning the gap. The CDR3 is made up of 14 amino acids. Germline CDR1 and CDR2: SGDLS and YYNGEE. CDR3 sequence (DNA): TGTGCCAGCAGCGTAGAGCCGAACACCGGGGAGCTGTTTTTT. It translates to CASSVEPNTGELFF.

This chain uses TRBV19 with TRBJ2-5, with 8 bases matching TRBD1. The V segment lost 5 bases and the J segment 5 bases; nucleotides outside the gene matches: 7. Germline V gene sequence: CDR1 LNHDA, CDR2 SQIVND (reference sequence). The CDR3 loop spans 14 amino acids. CDR3 coding DNA: TGTGCCAGTAGTCAGGGACAGGATCGGGAGACCCAGTACTTC. This codes for CASSQGQDRETQYF.

The chain joins TRBV18 to TRBJ1-2; D is uncertain. The germline V and J ends were trimmed by 0 bases and 2 bases, with 10 bases remaining between them. Germline V CDR1 and CDR2: KGHSH, LQKENI. CDR3 size: 15 residues. The CDR3 DNA sequence: TGTGCCAGCTCACCACCTAGCACCCCCAACTATGGCTACACCTTC. This encodes CASSPPSTPNYGYTF.

Here the CDR3 DNA reads TGTGCCATCAGTGAGTCTGGCCGTCTGAACACCGGGGAGCTGTTTTTT. Translating gives CAISESGRLNTGELFF. J is TRBJ2-2 and V is TRBV10-3, with unresolved D. Germline assignment: CDR1 ENHRY and CDR2 SYGVKD. V dropped 0 bases and J dropped 1 base, with 9 bases sitting between them. This CDR3 comprises 16 residues.

The V gene is TRBV12-5, the J gene TRBJ2-1; 12 bases match TRBD2. The trim removed 1 base at V and 3 bases at J, leaving 1 base unmatched. The CDR3 is made up of 16 amino acids. Germline CDR1 is LGHNT and CDR2 is FRNRAP. CDR3: CASGLGLAGDYNEQFF. The CDR3 coding sequence is TGTGCTAGTGGTTTGGGACTAGCGGGAGACTACAATGAGCAGTTCTTC.

V is TRBV7-9 and J is TRBJ2-1, with D possibly being TRBD2 (6 bases). V lost 10 bases, J lost 1 base, and 11 bases lay in between. This CDR3 has 13 residues. Germline CDR1 is SEHNR and CDR2 is FQNEAQ (reference sequence). CDR3 sequence (DNA): TGTGCCACCGTGGAGGGGTCCTACAATGAGCAGTTCTTC. Translated: CATVEGSYNEQFF.

The CDR3 coding sequence is TGTGCCAGCAGCCTAACAGGGGTTCGGCCCCAGTACTTC. It encodes CASSLTGVRPQYF. The chain carries TRBV28 and TRBJ2-7; 7 nucleotides agree with TRBD1. The CDR3 has 13 residues. V was pared by 6 bases and J by 10 bases, with 12 bases of the junction left unmatched. From germline, CDR1 is MDHEN and CDR2 SYDVKM.

The chain employs TRBV6-5 and TRBJ1-1; the D gene is possibly TRBD1 (5 bases). The CDR3 covers 13 residues. Germline CDR1 is MNHEY and CDR2 is SVGAGI. V shed 5 bases and J shed 4 bases, with 11 bases lying between them. The CDR3 sequence is CASSTGEGTEAFF. The CDR3 DNA follows: TGTGCCAGCAGTACGGGGGAGGGCACTGAAGCTTTCTTT.

The CDR3: CSRQGPDTQYF. The CDR3 bases are TGCAGTCGCCAGGGTCCAGATACGCAGTATTTT. The chain carries TRBV20-1 and TRBJ2-3, with TRBD1 as a possible D gene (5 bases). Trimming took off 8 bases at V and 4 bases at J, with 10 bases between the two ends. The germline V gene encodes CDR1 DFQATT and CDR2 SNEGSKA (reference sequence). The CDR3 consists of 11 residues.

The chain combines TRBV19 with TRBJ2-1; possible D gene TRBD1, 5 bases. The ends were cut back, 5 bases at V and 4 bases at J, with 12 bases in the middle. The length of the CDR3 is 14 residues. From germline, CDR1 is LNHDA and CDR2 SQIVND (reference sequence). The CDR3 DNA reads as TGTGCCAGTAGTCCCGCGACAGAGTACAATGAGCAGTTCTTC. This translates into CASSPATEYNEQFF. The full variable domain, rest sourced from reference TRBV19 and TRBJ2-1, is DGGITQSPKYLFRKEGQNVTLSCEQNLNHDAMYWYRQDPGQGLRLIYYSQIVNDFQKGDIAEGYSVSREKKESFPLTVTSAQKNPTAFYLCASSPATEYNEQFFGPGTRLTVL.

The chain has TRBV11-2 and TRBJ2-5; 7 nucleotides line up with TRBD2. V was pared by 1 base and J by 5 bases, with 4 bases of the junction left unmatched. CDR3 length equals 14 residues. Germline lookup yields CDR1 SGHAT and CDR2 FQNNGV. The chain's CDR3 is CASSLANGGETQYF. Written as DNA, the CDR3 is TGTGCCAGCAGCTTAGCGAACGGGGGGGAGACCCAGTACTTC.

The chain couples TRBV6-5 to TRBJ2-7, with D tentatively TRBD2 (5 bases). The CDR3 has 10 amino acids. V lost 8 bases, J lost 9 bases, and 11 bases lay in between. Germline CDR1 and CDR2: MNHEY and SVGAGI. This CDR3 is CASSLGRQYF. The CDR3 coding sequence is TGTGCCAGCTCCTTGGGGAGGCAGTACTTC.

The V call is TRBV5-1, the J call TRBJ2-5; TRBD2 might be the D (6 bases). Per the germline V gene, CDR1 is SGHRS and CDR2 is YFSETQ. Trimming removed 6 bases from V and 5 bases from J, with 11 bases in between. CDR3 length: 12 amino acids. The CDR3 spells CASTAGRETQYF. CDR3 DNA: TGCGCCAGCACGGCAGGGAGGGAGACCCAGTACTTC. Together with reference TRBV5-1 and TRBJ2-5, the CDR3 gives the full variable domain: KAGVTQTPRYLIKTRGQQVTLSCSPISGHRSVSWYQQTPGQGLQFLFEYFSETQRNKGNFPGRFSGRQFSNSRSEMNVSTLELGDSALYLCASTAGRETQYFGPGTRLLVL.